This TCR beta chain is from a study of T cells in Graves' hyperthyroidism and ophthalmopathy (dated by TCRdb to the late 2010s). Context from the whole study: A discovery cohort of about a hundred patients, roughly 40 with Graves' ophthalmopathy and 57 with stable Graves' hyperthyroidism, was used to find distinguishing TCR V-J signatures. In addition, the study compared T-cell repertoires in thyroid tissue and in blood from several Graves' hyperthyroidism patients. Prospective prediction of ophthalmopathy was tested in an independent validation cohort of approximately 19 hyperthyroidism patients and 17 patients who later progressed to ophthalmopathy. After sampling, hyperthyroidism patients received methimazole starting at 30 mg daily, and ophthalmopathy patients received high-dose intravenous methylprednisolone. The 100 discovery patients were randomly split 7:3 into training and test sets. The paper reports TCR Vbeta CDR3 sequencing of roughly 140 peripheral blood samples: under 45 ophthalmopathy, about 75 hyperthyroidism and approximately 17 progressor patients.

Graves' hyperthyroidism was defined as stable when no progression to ophthalmopathy occurred over 18 months of follow-up. Hyperthyroidism patients were aged 18 to 65 years and newly diagnosed, with disease duration of less than 2 months. Exclusion was applied to patients with uncontrolled infections, other autoimmune diseases, pregnancy or lactation. Diagnoses were based on clinical symptoms, serum thyroxine and TRAb, thyroid ultrasound and orbital computed tomography. Total RNA was extracted with Trizol reagent, and quality was checked on an Agilent 2100 Bioanalyzer. V and J are trimmed by 7 bases and 1 base, and the gene matches miss 4 bases of the junction. CDR1 and CDR2, looked up from the germline V gene, are MNHEY and SVGAGI. The CDR3 runs 14 residues from the cysteine to the phenylalanine. Kept here is only the CDR3 DNA, which spans 42 bases and is read in frame from base 1. Overall results and qualifications from the work: In validation, the model predicted progression to ophthalmopathy with 65% to 71% sensitivity and over 72% specificity, a median of 6.5 months before onset. Most expanded thyroid clonotypes (frequency above 0.001) were also detected in blood, suggesting blood repertoires may reflect thyroid immune responses. No statistical method was used to set the sample size in advance, and investigators knew the group allocation. A model built on a 13 V-J signature distinguished ophthalmopathy from stable hyperthyroidism, reaching 85% to 90% sensitivity and around 82% specificity in cross-validation and 80%/75% in testing.

This clonotype was detected many times. Its antigen remains undetermined. No quality values exist for individual bases; no much larger clone is one base distant. Amplification of TCR beta CDR3 regions was carried out from RNA transcripts. The TCR CDR3 was subjected to a first round of RT-PCR using the HTBI primer set and the Qiagen OneStep RT-PCR kit. Libraries were constructed in a second round of multiplex PCR, after which size selection and purification were carried out. Sequencing of the libraries was done on an Illumina HiSeq2000 using paired-end 100 bp reads. In the paper's pipeline: SOAPnuke was used to process the raw data, removing reads that contained adapters or uncalled bases, had a mean Phred below 15, or lacked an exact match to the constant primer or identifier. COPE v1.2.5 was used to merge the high-quality paired reads, and each unique nucleotide sequence was defined as a clonotype. MiTCR v1.1 was used to align clonotypes to the IMGT TRBV, TRBD and TRBJ reference segments. The analysis included only V-J combinations with a frequency above 0.0001, which together covered roughly 99% of the repertoires. The TCS score was defined as the ratio of F50 (clonal expansion) to E x V (chaos), calculated using BLOSUM62-based TCRdist between CDR3 peptides within each V-J. Welch's t-statistics and random forest reduced 450 to 600 V-J features to about 13, which were used in a naive Bayes classifier (R e1071). Thyroid-blood repertoire similarity was quantified with the Morisita-Horn index. The public sequencing data were trimmed at Q25 with fastp and processed into clonotypes with MiXCR by TCRdb, which kept only in-frame beta chains. Identical CDR3 proteins give one entry, which carries the most common genes and DNA. It is TCRdb's table, rather than the study itself, that gives the V and J calls and clone size. The sample profile shows a few hundred thousand distinct CDR3 sequences; 46% of them were found once. About 8.3% of the sample is held by the ten biggest clonotypes.

The sequence was collected from a woman under 30 with Graves' hyperthyroidism. The chain is made from TRBV6-5 and TRBJ2-7; 10 bases in between match TRBD1. The source material was peripheral blood or thyroid tissue (not recorded which). Here is the DNA: TGTGCCAGCAAGACAGGGGGCGGATCCTACGAGCAGTACTTC. Translated, this is CASKTGGGSYEQYF.